These 4 T cell receptor beta chains originate from one sample sequenced in a study of T cells after posttransplantation cyclophosphamide. The repertoire was sequenced with immunoSEQ multiplex PCR; TCRdb's copy has only in-frame clones and lacks some. The sample holds about 33,000 clones, and no clone turns up only once. Sequencing was performed on PBMCs. These receptors originate from a girl aged 5-17 years in good health, CMV-negative, and a related stem cell transplant donor.

A few counts support this clone. The chain carries TRBV13 and TRBJ2-7, with 9 bases lining up with TRBD1. The CDR3 is 15 residues long. Per germline, CDR1 PRHDT and CDR2 FYEKMQ (reference sequence). V trimming: 1 base; J trimming: 7 bases; junction bases outside the gene matches: 8. The CDR3 DNA sequence: TGTGCCAGCAGCTTAGAAGGGGACAGGGTACAGGAGCAGTACTTC. This translates into CASSLEGDRVQEQYF.

This clone was seen more than once but under ten times. The genes are TRBV9 and TRBJ1-6, with a possible D match to TRBD1 (6 bases). The V end lost 4 bases, the J end lost 7 bases, and 15 bases lay between the germline ends. This CDR3 contains 15 residues. Germline values: CDR1 SGDLS, CDR2 YYNGEE. The CDR3 DNA sequence: TGTGCCAGCAGCTTAACAGGGTCGGGCAATTCACCCCTCCACTTT. Residues: CASSLTGSGNSPLHF.

This clone has ten or more counts. The rearrangement uses TRBV6-4 and TRBJ2-1; 14 bases line up with TRBD2. This CDR3 is built from 15 residues. The ends lost 5 bases at V and 9 bases at J; junction bases unmatched: 6. The germline CDR1 and CDR2 sequences are MRHNA and SNTAGT. The CDR3 DNA sequence: TGTGCCAGCAGTCTGACTAGCGGGGGGGCCGGTGAGCAGTTCTTC. Amino acid sequence: CASSLTSGGAGEQFF.

This clone turned up a few times. V usage is TRBV28 and J usage is TRBJ2-7; 8 bases agree with TRBD2. With V trimmed by 6 bases and J by 2 bases, 6 bases remained unmatched. The CDR3 has 14 residues. Germline CDR1 is MDHEN and CDR2 is SYDVKM. The CDR3 nucleotides read TGTGCCAGCAGCCCTGGCGGGAGGACCTACGAGCAGTACTTC. Its translation is CASSPGGRTYEQYF.